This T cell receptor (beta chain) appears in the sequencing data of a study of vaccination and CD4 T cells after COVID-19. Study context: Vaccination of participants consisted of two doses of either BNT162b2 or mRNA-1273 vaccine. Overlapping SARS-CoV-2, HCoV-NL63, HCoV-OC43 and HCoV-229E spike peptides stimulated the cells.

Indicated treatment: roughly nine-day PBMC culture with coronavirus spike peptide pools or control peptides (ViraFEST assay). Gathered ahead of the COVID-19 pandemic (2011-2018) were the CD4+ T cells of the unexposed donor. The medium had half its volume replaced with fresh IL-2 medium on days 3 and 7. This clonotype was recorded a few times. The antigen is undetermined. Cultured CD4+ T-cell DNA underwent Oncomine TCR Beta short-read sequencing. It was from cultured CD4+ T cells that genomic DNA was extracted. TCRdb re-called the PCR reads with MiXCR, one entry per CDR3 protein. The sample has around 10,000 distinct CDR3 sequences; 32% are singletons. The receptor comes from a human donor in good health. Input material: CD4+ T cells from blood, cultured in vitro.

The CDR3 DNA reads as TGCAGTGCTAGAGATCGGACTAGCGGGAGGGGCAACGAGTTCTTC. As protein: CSARDRTSGRGNEFF. This rearrangement joins TRBV20-1 to TRBJ2-1; 15 bases agree with TRBD2. The germline V gene has CDR1 DFQATT and CDR2 SNEGSKA (reference sequence). The CDR3 spans 15 residues. Germline trimming cut 0 bases from V and 14 bases from J; bases unmatched to any gene: 8.